This record covers a single T cell receptor (beta chain). A second PCR of 7 to 11 cycles used a sample-barcoded 5' primer and a J-beta primer mix. Each CDR3 protein gets one entry after TCRdb re-called the 5' RACE reads with MiXCR. The profile covers around 1,900,000 distinct CDR3 sequences, with about 39% appearing a single time and more than 20% taken by the ten largest. The sample comes from a study of blood T cells in healthy people across ages. For the study at large: About one barcoded beta molecule per two T cells came from capture by template switching.

V was cut by 5 bases and J by 2 bases, with 7 bases left in between. Germline CDR1 and CDR2: MGHDK and SYGVNS. The CDR3 sequence is 12 residues long. The sequence came from a human donor in good health. This chain joins TRBV25-1 and TRBJ2-7; D remains unclear. Sequencing used blood. This chain's CDR3 is CASSIETYEQYF. The CDR3 bases are TGTGCCAGCAGTATAGAAACCTACGAGCAGTACTTC.